The following is a T cell receptor (beta chain) sequence with its context. Antigen unknown. There are 16 residues in the CDR3. Germline V gives CDR1 SGHDT, CDR2 YYEEEE. Unmatched junction bases numbered 9, after V lost 3 bases and J lost 4 bases. The PCR contained 60 Vbeta and 13 Jbeta primers. Only in-frame clones appear in the TCRdb table, and some are missing; sequencing was by immunoSEQ multiplex PCR. Counted here are hundreds of thousands of clones, roughly 91% occurring once; the ten biggest clones make up 0.95% to 1.1%. These data belong to a study of cytomegalovirus exposure and HLA in healthy donors. Study details: In terms of ancestry, the Caucasian-associated cluster contained around four fifths of the roughly 400 genotyped donors.

Regarding the study as a whole: 164 TCR beta chains were listed as cytomegalovirus-associated. Presence/absence results assume similar sequencing depth per donor, which may not hold. HLA alleles were associated with fewer than 20,000 TCR beta sequences in a later analysis at 0.05 false discovery rate.

The TCR was taken from a woman under 30 in good health and CMV-seronegative. V gene TRBV5-6 combines with J gene TRBJ2-3; 9 bases match TRBD1. Sequences were obtained from PBMCs. The CDR3 loop is CASSWGTGGFADTQYF. For the CDR3, the DNA is TGTGCCAGCAGCTGGGGTACAGGGGGCTTTGCAGATACGCAGTATTTT.